This TCR beta chain was captured in a study of cytomegalovirus exposure and HLA in healthy donors. About the study: The same platform used for the 500 to 850 first-cohort repertoires was also used for the roughly 120 validation repertoires, as a later analysis reported.

General study findings and limits: 164 TCR beta chains were listed as cytomegalovirus-associated. Confirmation was obtained in vitro that a few CMV-associated chains are specific for CMV antigens.

The donors formed part of the approximately 120-subject validation cohort, distinct from the approximately 640-subject first cohort. Remarks on this clone: As yet, its antigen is unknown. This specimen includes other DNA sequences encoding the same CDR3.

The protocol was immunoSEQ multiplex PCR, while the TCRdb copy is restricted to in-frame clones and leaves out a portion. Of tens of thousands of clones in the sample, more than 70% were seen once. CDR1 and CDR2 (germline): GTSNPN, SVGIG (reference sequence). The CDR3 spans 13 residues. V was trimmed by 0 bases and J by 7 bases, leaving 10 bases between them. The source material was PBMCs. This chain connects TRBV30 to TRBJ1-5, with D possibly matching TRBD1 (5 bases). The sequence was collected from a woman between 18 and 30 years old in good health and CMV-seronegative. The CDR3: CAWSVGRDQPQHF. The DNA of the CDR3 is TGTGCCTGGAGTGTCGGGAGGGACCAGCCCCAGCATTTT.